Following are 23 T cell receptor beta chains from one sample sequenced in a study of T cell responses to AZD1222 COVID-19 vaccine. The assay was immunoSEQ multiplex PCR, and TCRdb's table has in-frame clones only and misses some. The sample has approximately 65,000 clones, over 60% seen once. The sequences come from peripheral blood, collected on day 0 of AZD1222 vaccination. These receptor sequences come from an adult in good health.

This chain joins TRBV5-3 and TRBJ1-1; TRBD1 is a possible D gene (5 bases). TRBV5-3 is an open reading frame whose function is uncertain. The germline V and J ends were trimmed by 3 bases and 2 bases, with 8 bases remaining between them. The CDR3 is 13 amino acids. The CDR3 is CARSCQGNTEAFF. CDR3 DNA sequence: TGTGCCAGAAGCTGCCAGGGTAACACTGAAGCTTTCTTT.

The rearrangement links TRBV27 to TRBJ2-5, with D maybe TRBD1 (5 bases). Between the trimmed V and J ends, which lost 2 bases and 2 bases, there was a span of 6 bases. This CDR3 is 13 amino acids long. CDR1 and CDR2 (germline): MNHEY, SMNVEV (reference sequence). The CDR3 spells CASSLQGQETQYF. The CDR3 nucleotides are TGTGCCAGCAGTTTACAGGGTCAAGAGACCCAGTACTTC.

The J gene is TRBJ2-3, the V gene TRBV7-3; weak D call: TRBD2 (5 bases). Germline V gene lookup returns CDR1 SGHTA and CDR2 FQGTGA. The CDR3 is 14 residues long. With 5 bases removed from V and 0 bases from J, the gap between germline ends came to 9 bases. The DNA of the CDR3 is TGTGCCAGCAGCCTAAGGACTAGCACAGATACGCAGTATTTT. Protein product: CASSLRTSTDTQYF.

This rearrangement joins TRBV18 to TRBJ2-1; D possibly corresponds to TRBD1 (5 bases). The CDR3 runs to 15 residues. Trimming removed 3 bases from V and 8 bases from J, with 17 bases in between. Germline V gene sequence: CDR1 KGHSH, CDR2 LQKENI. The CDR3: CASSPAGAFVDEQFF. The CDR3 nucleotides are TGTGCCAGCTCACCGGCTGGGGCCTTTGTCGATGAGCAGTTCTTC.

The J gene is TRBJ2-1, the V gene TRBV28, with 9 bases matching TRBD1. The CDR3 has 15 residues. J gave up 7 bases and V 3 bases, and 7 bases lay outside the gene matches. The germline CDR1 and CDR2 sequences are MDHEN and SYDVKM. The CDR3 protein is CASSFPGTGRNEQFF. In DNA, the CDR3 is TGTGCCAGCAGTTTCCCCGGGACAGGGCGGAATGAGCAGTTCTTC.

The chain carries TRBV7-9 and TRBJ1-2; D may be TRBD1 (6 bases). The CDR3 spans 12 residues. Germline CDR1 reads SEHNR; CDR2 reads FQNEAQ (reference sequence). V was cut by 5 bases and J by 10 bases, with 14 bases left in between. CDR3 coding DNA: TGTGCCAGCAGCCCAGTGACAGGAAACTACACCTTC. Protein product: CASSPVTGNYTF.

The gene calls are TRBV19 and TRBJ1-1, with a tentative D call TRBD1 (6 bases). V lost 3 bases and J lost 7, with 15 bases in between. The CDR3 loop spans 14 amino acids. Germline V lookup: CDR1 LNHDA, CDR2 SQIVND (reference sequence). CDR3 DNA: TGTGCCAGTAGTATTGGGGGGCCGGTGGGTGAAGCTTTCTTT. This translates into CASSIGGPVGEAFF.

This clone has a handful of counts. The chain links TRBV5-1 to TRBJ1-1, with 9 bases fitting TRBD1. V lost 3 bases to trimming and J lost 6 bases; unmatched junction nucleotides: 6. The length of the CDR3 is 14 residues. CDR1 SGHRS and CDR2 YFSETQ come from the germline V gene. The CDR3 nucleotides read TGCGCCAGCAGCTACAGGGGGCCGAGGGCTGAAGCTTTCTTT. As protein: CASSYRGPRAEAFF.

This clone ranks as medium-sized. V and J are TRBV6-4 and TRBJ2-1, with 10 bases aligning to TRBD2. V dropped 2 bases and J dropped 7; count of bases not matched to a gene: 5. CDR1 and CDR2 from the germline V gene are MRHNA and SNTAGT. The CDR3 has 15 residues. The CDR3 here is CASSDGTSDFNEQFF. CDR3 nucleotide sequence: TGTGCCAGCAGTGACGGGACTAGCGACTTTAATGAGCAGTTCTTC.

This rearrangement joins TRBV5-1 to TRBJ2-1; 13 bases fit TRBD2. V was pared by 5 bases and J by 4 bases, with 0 bases of the junction left unmatched. This CDR3 region has 14 residues. CDR1 is SGHRS, CDR2 YFSETQ, per germline. The CDR3 is CASRTSGGYNEQFF. The DNA for the CDR3 is TGCGCCAGCAGGACTAGCGGGGGGTACAATGAGCAGTTCTTC.

Written as DNA, the CDR3 is TGTGCCAGCTCACCATCAGGGGGCGCTACCTATGGCTACACCTTC. Its translation is CASSPSGGATYGYTF. This sequence joins TRBV18 and TRBJ1-2, with 8 nucleotides matching TRBD1. This CDR3 has 15 amino acids. Germline CDR1 and CDR2: KGHSH and LQKENI. V trimming: 2 bases; J trimming: 4 bases; junction bases outside the gene matches: 6.

The V and J genes are TRBV7-6 and TRBJ1-3; D might be TRBD1 (6 bases). This CDR3 is built from 17 residues. In germline, CDR1 is SGHVS, CDR2 FNYEAQ. With 4 bases removed from V and 0 bases from J, the gap between germline ends came to 16 bases. The CDR3 reads CASSYPHTGLSGNTIYF. The CDR3 DNA reads as TGTGCCAGCAGCTACCCTCATACAGGGCTCTCTGGAAACACCATATATTTT.

V and J are TRBV7-6 and TRBJ1-5, with D possibly TRBD1 on 5 matching bases. Germline lookup yields CDR1 SGHVS and CDR2 FNYEAQ. V was shortened by 1 base and J by 7 bases, with 8 bases between the two germline ends. This CDR3 has 13 residues. CDR3: CASSLGQSQPQHF. CDR3 coding DNA: TGTGCCAGCAGCTTAGGACAGTCCCAGCCCCAGCATTTT.

This clone was recorded at least ten times. V and J are TRBV12-3 or TRBV12-4 and TRBJ2-1; 8 bases are a match to TRBD2. V lost 5 bases, J lost 10 bases, and 7 bases stayed unmatched. The CDR3 is 13 amino acids. The CDR3 region is CASSLGLAYEQFF. The CDR3 DNA sequence: TGTGCCAGCAGTCTCGGACTAGCTTACGAGCAGTTCTTC.

This chain connects TRBV6-5 to TRBJ1-2; the match to TRBD1 covers 8 bases. The ends lost 6 bases at V and 5 bases at J; junction bases unmatched: 5. The germline V gene encodes CDR1 MNHEY and CDR2 SVGAGI. The CDR3 has 13 amino acids. The CDR3 is CASSDGQGYGYTF. For the CDR3, the DNA is TGTGCCAGCAGCGACGGACAGGGTTATGGCTACACCTTC.

This clone has a single count. The rearrangement links TRBV20-1 to TRBJ1-2; D remains unclear. This CDR3 comprises 11 residues. V lost 2 bases and J lost 10, with 11 bases in between. The germline CDR1 and CDR2 sequences are DFQATT and SNEGSKA (reference sequence). The CDR3 spells CSARPQTDYTF. DNA of the CDR3: TGCAGTGCTAGACCTCAGACCGACTACACCTTC.

Notes on this clone: Other DNA sequences within the sample encode an identical CDR3. This chain links TRBV15 with TRBJ1-2, with D unclear. The CDR3 consists of 13 residues. Germline V gives CDR1 LNHNV, CDR2 YYDKDF (reference sequence). Trimming removed 3 bases from V and 5 bases from J, with 10 bases in between. The CDR3, as DNA: TGTGCCACCAGCAGCGAAGGACCTTATGGCTACACCTTC. It yields the protein CATSSEGPYGYTF.

V and J are TRBV7-9 and TRBJ1-2; 11 bases align to TRBD1. After removal of 5 bases from V and 6 bases from J, the junction contained 8 bases not matched to a gene. Germline CDR1 and CDR2: SEHNR and FQNEAQ (reference sequence). This CDR3 is 15 amino acids long. The CDR3 region has the DNA TGTGCCAGCAGCAGTTGGGGACAGGGGGATCATGGCTACACCTTC. It codes for CASSSWGQGDHGYTF.

The chain carries TRBV30 and TRBJ1-2; D is unresolved. The CDR3 spans 13 residues. In germline, CDR1 is GTSNPN, CDR2 SVGIG (reference sequence). V dropped 0 bases and J dropped 8 bases, with 13 bases sitting between them. The CDR3 sequence: CAWSVVASGGYTF. For the CDR3, the DNA is TGTGCCTGGAGTGTGGTTGCTTCTGGCGGCTACACCTTC. The variable domain in full, completed from reference TRBV30 and TRBJ1-2, reads SQTIHQWPATLVQPVGSPLSLECTVEGTSNPNLYWYRQAAGRGLQLLFYSVGIGQISSEVPQNLSASRPQDRQFILSSKKLLLSDSGFYLCAWSVVASGGYTFGSGTRLTVV.

The gene calls are TRBV12-3 or TRBV12-4 and TRBJ2-7; D gene unclear. Trimming took off 0 bases at V and 12 bases at J, with 15 bases between the two ends. The CDR3 totals 13 residues. The CDR3 nucleotides read TGTGCCAGCAGTTTAGCGACTCATTTTGTTTCGTACTTC. Protein: CASSLATHFVSYF.

The rearrangement uses TRBV7-9 and TRBJ1-6, with D perhaps matching TRBD1 (6 bases). This CDR3 comprises 14 residues. Germline-derived CDR1 and CDR2 are SEHNR and FQNEAQ (reference sequence). Trimming stripped 1 base from V and 10 bases from J, with 11 bases between. For the CDR3, the DNA is TGTGCCAGCAGCTTAGACAGGGTTGAGTCACCCCTCCACTTT. Translation gives CASSLDRVESPLHF.

This clone has just one count. This chain uses TRBV28 with TRBJ1-3; D is uncertain. Germline V gene sequence: CDR1 MDHEN, CDR2 SYDVKM. The V and J ends lost 8 bases and 1 base respectively, with 3 bases between them. CDR3 length: 11 residues. CDR3 region: CASESGNTIYF. In DNA, the CDR3 is TGTGCCAGCGAGTCTGGAAACACCATATATTTT. Full variable domain (missing parts from reference TRBV28 and TRBJ1-3): DVKVTQSSRYLVKRTGEKVFLECVQDMDHENMFWYRQDPGLGLRLIYFSYDVKMKEKGDIPEGYSVSREKKERFSLILESASTNQTSMYLCASESGNTIYFGEGSWLTVV.

The J gene is TRBJ2-7, the V gene TRBV7-2; D unresolved. The CDR3 spans 16 residues. The V and J ends lost 3 bases and 3 bases respectively, with 18 bases between them. Germline-derived CDR1 and CDR2 are SGHTA and FQGNSA. The CDR3 sequence is CASSLGWHLDRYEQYF. CDR3 bases: TGTGCCAGCAGCTTGGGGTGGCACTTAGACCGCTACGAGCAGTACTTC.